A selection of T cell receptor beta chains follows, all from one sample in a study of blood T cell repertoires in COVID-19. The protocol was immunoSEQ multiplex PCR, while the TCRdb copy is restricted to in-frame clones and leaves out a portion. The table records about 140,000 clones, about 91% of them present only once. The specimen was peripheral blood. All receptors derive from a woman aged 55-69 years with acute or convalescent COVID-19. Each CDR3 is given with its conserved first and last residue. D genes are given only for firm matches. The size of a clone is reported for some rows only, either as once, few or many, or as a class for expanded clones.

J,V,D,size,DNA,CDR3
TRBJ2-7,TRBV11-2,-,-,TGTGCCAGCAGTCCGGGGGTAGGCCGAGGTGAGCAGTACTTC,CASSPGVGRGEQYF
TRBJ1-4,TRBV6-5,TRBD1,-,TGTGCCAGCAGTTACACAGGGGGGAACGCCAATGAAAAACTGTTTTTT,CASSYTGGNANEKLFF
TRBJ2-3,TRBV7-9,-,-,TGTGCCAGCAGCTTAGAATCGGTAACGCAGTATTTT,CASSLESVTQYF
TRBJ1-1,TRBV28,-,-,TGTGCCAGCAGTTTCCCAGGGCGGACTGAAGCTTTCTTT,CASSFPGRTEAFF
TRBJ1-3,TRBV6-2/TRBV6-3,-,-,TGTGCCAGCAGCGACGCGGTGGAATCTGGAAACACCATATATTTT,CASSDAVESGNTIYF
TRBJ2-7,TRBV7-9,TRBD2,once,TGTGCCAGCAGCTTGCAAGTTTCCAACACGCGGGGGGTATTGTACTTC,CASSLQVSNTRGVLYF
TRBJ2-5,TRBV5-1,-,-,TGCGCCAGCAGCCTAGCCCGGGGAGAGACCCAGTACTTC,CASSLARGETQYF
TRBJ2-5,TRBV6-5,-,-,TGTGCCAGCAGTTACTCCCCAGGCCAAGAGACCCAGTACTTC,CASSYSPGQETQYF
TRBJ1-2,TRBV7-9,-,once,TGTGCCAGCAGCTCTCAGCCGGGTGGCGGCTACACCTTC,CASSSQPGGGYTF
TRBJ1-4,TRBV11-2,-,few,TGTGCCAGCAGCTCCCTTACGGGCAGGGTAGGCGAAAAACTGTTTTTT,CASSSLTGRVGEKLFF
TRBJ2-2,TRBV11-3,-,once,TGTGCCAGCAGCACGCGAAGAGACACCGGGGAGCTGTTTTTT,CASSTRRDTGELFF
TRBJ2-3,TRBV6-5,-,-,TGTGCCAGCAGTTACCGGCTGGGGGGAAGCACAGATACGCAGTATTTT,CASSYRLGGSTDTQYF
TRBJ2-1,TRBV7-3,TRBD1,few,TGTGCCAGCGGACAGGGGGCCTACAATGAGCAGTTCTTC,CASGQGAYNEQFF
TRBJ2-7,TRBV6-5,TRBD1,-,TGTGCCAGCAGTTACTCAAGACAGGGAGCCTACGAGCAGTACTTC,CASSYSRQGAYEQYF
TRBJ1-5,TRBV7-9,TRBD1,once,TGTGCCAGCAGCCCTCAAGGGACAGATCAGCCCCAGCATTTT,CASSPQGTDQPQHF
TRBJ2-2,TRBV10-3,-,-,TGTGCCATCAGTGTCACATCGAACACCGGGGAGCTGTTTTTT,CAISVTSNTGELFF
TRBJ1-2,TRBV4-2,TRBD1,once,TGTGCCAGCAGCCAAGAAATTTTCGACAGGGTGAAGGGCTACACCTTC,CASSQEIFDRVKGYTF
TRBJ2-1,TRBV7-9,TRBD1,-,TGTGCCAGCATTGCCGGGACAGGGGGACCCAATGAGCAGTTCTTC,CASIAGTGGPNEQFF
TRBJ1-5,TRBV19,-,-,TGTGCCAGTAGTATGAGGGCGACCAATCAGCCCCAGCATTTT,CASSMRATNQPQHF
TRBJ1-1,TRBV5-1,-,-,TGCGCCAGCAGCTTGTATCAGATGAACACTGAAGCTTTCTTT,CASSLYQMNTEAFF
TRBJ1-2,TRBV6-5,-,-,TGTGCCAGCCGGGAAAATGGCAGGAACTATGGCTACACCTTC,CASRENGRNYGYTF
TRBJ2-7,TRBV7-8,TRBD1,once,TGTGCCAGCAGCTTAGTTAGGGGACAGGGAACCTACGAGCAGTACTTC,CASSLVRGQGTYEQYF
TRBJ1-2,TRBV28,-,-,TGTGCCAGCAGTTTGAGGGTGTACTATGGCTACACCTTC,CASSLRVYYGYTF
TRBJ1-2,TRBV4-2,TRBD1,once,TGTGCCAGCAGCCAGGACAGGGGGGCCTATGGCTACACCTTC,CASSQDRGAYGYTF
TRBJ1-2,TRBV19,TRBD1,-,TGTGCCAGTAACCCAGGGGGCCCCTATGGCTACACCTTC,CASNPGGPYGYTF
TRBJ1-6,TRBV10-2,-,once,TGCGCCAGCTCCCTCCCCGTTCTCGGTTCACCCCTCCACTTT,CASSLPVLGSPLHF
TRBJ1-1,TRBV28,TRBD1,-,TGTGCCAGCAGTCAGGGGGGCACTGAAGCTTTCTTT,CASSQGGTEAFF
TRBJ1-6,TRBV4-2,-,-,TGTGCCAGCAGCCAATGGTACGGGGTTGCCGTCTCCTATAATTCACCCCTCCACTTT,CASSQWYGVAVSYNSPLHF